The source of this T cell receptor beta chain is a study of vaccination and CD4 T cells after COVID-19. The sample's treatment: approximately 11-day PBMC culture with coronavirus spike peptide pools or control peptides (ViraFEST assay). CDR3 size: 13 residues. The V end lost 5 bases, the J end lost 3 bases, and 11 bases lay between the germline ends. Germline CDR1 and CDR2: SEHNR and FQNEAQ (reference sequence). Cultured CD4+ T cell DNA was sequenced using the Oncomine TCR Beta short-read assay. TCRdb used MiXCR to reprocess the PCR reads, holding one entry per CDR3 protein. This table has about 13,000 distinct CDR3 sequences, more than 45% appearing once. This clonotype came up once. Its cognate antigen is unknown.

The receptor was derived from a human donor who had recovered from COVID-19. The V call is TRBV7-9, the J call TRBJ2-7, with D unresolved. The sample comprised CD4+ T cells from blood, cultured in vitro. CDR3 sequence (DNA): TGTGCCAGCAGCACCGGACGAAGCTACGAGCAGTACTTC. This sequence encodes CASSTGRSYEQYF.